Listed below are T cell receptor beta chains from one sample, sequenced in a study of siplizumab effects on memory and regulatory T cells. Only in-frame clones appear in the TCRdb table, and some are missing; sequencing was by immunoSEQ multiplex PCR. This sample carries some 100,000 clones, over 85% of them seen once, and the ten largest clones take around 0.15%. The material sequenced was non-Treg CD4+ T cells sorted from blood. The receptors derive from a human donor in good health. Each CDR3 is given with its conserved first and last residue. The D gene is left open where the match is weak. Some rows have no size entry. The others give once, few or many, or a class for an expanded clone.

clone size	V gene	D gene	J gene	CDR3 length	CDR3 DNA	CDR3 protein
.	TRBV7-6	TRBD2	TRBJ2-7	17	TGTGCCAGCAGCCTCTCCGGGGGGGGCGGGAAGGCCTACGAGCAGTACTTC	CASSLSGGGGKAYEQYF
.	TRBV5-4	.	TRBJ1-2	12	TGTGCCAGCAGCTTGACAGGAGGTGGCTACACCTTC	CASSLTGGGYTF
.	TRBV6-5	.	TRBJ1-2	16	TGTGCCAGCAGTTACTCGACAGGCTCAACTAACTATGGCTACACCTTC	CASSYSTGSTNYGYTF
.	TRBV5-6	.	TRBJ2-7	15	TGTGCCAGCAGCTTGGATTACGGGCCCCAAAACGAGCAGTACTTC	CASSLDYGPQNEQYF
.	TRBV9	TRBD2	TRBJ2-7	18	TGTGCCAGCAGCGCCAGGGAGGGTAGCGGGGGGCGGGCCTACGAGCAGTACTTC	CASSAREGSGGRAYEQYF
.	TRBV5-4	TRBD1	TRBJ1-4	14	TGTGCCAGCAGCTCAGGGGGTACGGGTGAAAAACTGTTTTTT	CASSSGGTGEKLFF
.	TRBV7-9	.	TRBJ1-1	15	TGTGCCAGCAGCTTAGAGGGGGGTCGGAACACTGAAGCTTTCTTC	CASSLEGGRNTEAFF
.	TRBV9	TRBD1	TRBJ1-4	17	TGTGCCAGCAGCGTAGGGGGGACAGCGGAAACTAATGAAAAACTGTTTTTT	CASSVGGTAETNEKLFF
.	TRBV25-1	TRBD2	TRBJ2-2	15	TGTGCCAGCAGTTATGGGGGGGGAAACACCGGGGAGCTGTTTTTT	CASSYGGGNTGELFF
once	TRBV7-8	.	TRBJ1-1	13	TGTGCCAGCAGCCCAGAGTTGAACACTGAAGCTTTCTTT	CASSPELNTEAFF
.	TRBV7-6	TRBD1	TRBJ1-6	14	TGTGCCAGCAGGGGGACAGGGGGGAATTCACCCCTCCACTTT	CASRGTGGNSPLHF
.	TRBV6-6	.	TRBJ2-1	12	TGTGCCAGCAGCCCACAAGTGGGAGAGCAGTTCTTC	CASSPQVGEQFF
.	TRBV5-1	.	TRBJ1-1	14	TGCGCCAGCTCCCTACTGGGGAGAGGGCCTGAAGCTTTCTTT	CASSLLGRGPEAFF
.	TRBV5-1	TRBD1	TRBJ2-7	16	TGCGCCAGCAGCTTGCCGACAGGGGGCATATGGTACGAGCAGTACTTC	CASSLPTGGIWYEQYF
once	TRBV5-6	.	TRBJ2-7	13	TGTGCCAGCAGCTGGGGGTTTTCCTACGAGCAGTACTTC	CASSWGFSYEQYF
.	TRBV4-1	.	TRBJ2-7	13	TGCGCCAGCAGCCGTTGGGGACCCTACGAGCAGTACTTC	CASSRWGPYEQYF
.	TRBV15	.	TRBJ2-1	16	TGTGCCACCAGCAGAGATACCAGGGACGGGCGGGATGAGCAGTTCTTC	CATSRDTRDGRDEQFF
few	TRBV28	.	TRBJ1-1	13	TGTGCCAGCAGAGGACAGCCATACACTGAAGCTTTCTTT	CASRGQPYTEAFF
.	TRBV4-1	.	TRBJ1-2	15	TGCGCCAGCAGCTCCTCCGGTACAGTAAACTATGGCTACACCTTC	CASSSSGTVNYGYTF
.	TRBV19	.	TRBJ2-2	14	TGTGCCAGTAGTATAGTAGGAGACACCGGGGAGCTGTTTTTT	CASSIVGDTGELFF
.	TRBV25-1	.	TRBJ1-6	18	TGTGCCAGCAGTGATCGTGTATCAGTGGCAGGGTCTAATTCACCCCTCCACTTT	CASSDRVSVAGSNSPLHF
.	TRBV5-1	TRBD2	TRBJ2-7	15	TGCGCCAGCAGCTTGGCAGGGACGGGAGGCCAGGAGCAGTACTTC	CASSLAGTGGQEQYF
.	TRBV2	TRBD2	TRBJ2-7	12	TGTGCCAGCAAGAGGCTAGCGGATGAGCAGTACTTC	CASKRLADEQYF
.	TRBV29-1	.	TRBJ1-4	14	TGCAGCGCTAAAACGGGCAGCTTTAATGAAAAACTGTTTTTT	CSAKTGSFNEKLFF
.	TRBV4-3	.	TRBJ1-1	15	TGCGCCAGCAGCCAAGGGGGTGGGGCCTACACTGAAGCTTTCTTT	CASSQGGGAYTEAFF
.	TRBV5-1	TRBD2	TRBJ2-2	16	TGCGCCAGCAGCCTGGGACTAGCGATGAACACCGGGGAGCTGTTTTTT	CASSLGLAMNTGELFF
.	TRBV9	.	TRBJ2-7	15	TGTGCCAGCAGCGTAAATCCGGACAGAGCCTACGAGCAGTACTTC	CASSVNPDRAYEQYF
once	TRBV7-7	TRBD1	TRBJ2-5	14	TGTGCCAGCAGCCCAGGGGGCAACTCAGAGACCCAGTACTTC	CASSPGGNSETQYF
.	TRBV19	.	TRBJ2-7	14	TGTGCCAGTAGTGCGACAGGTTACTCCTACGAGCAGTACTTC	CASSATGYSYEQYF
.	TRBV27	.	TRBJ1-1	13	TGTGCCAGCAGTTTAGCAGAGAACACTGAAGCTTTCTTT	CASSLAENTEAFF
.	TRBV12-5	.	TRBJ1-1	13	TGTGCTAGTGGTTTGGATGGTTACACTGAAGCTTTCTTT	CASGLDGYTEAFF
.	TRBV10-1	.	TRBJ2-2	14	TGCGCCAGCAGAGGGGGAGGAGACACCGGGGAGCTGTTTTTT	CASRGGGDTGELFF
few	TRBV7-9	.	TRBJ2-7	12	TGTGCCAGCAGCACAATGGCGTCCGAGCAGTACTTC	CASSTMASEQYF
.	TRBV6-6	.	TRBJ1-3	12	TGTGCCAGCAGCCGAATCGGTAGTGCCATATATTTT	CASSRIGSAIYF
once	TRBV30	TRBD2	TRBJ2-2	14	TGTGCCTGGATAAACCAGCGGGGTCCCGGGGAGCTGTTTTTT	CAWINQRGPGELFF
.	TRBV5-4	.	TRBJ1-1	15	TGTGCCAGCAGCTTATGGGCGGGGGCGGACACTGAAGCTTTCTTT	CASSLWAGADTEAFF
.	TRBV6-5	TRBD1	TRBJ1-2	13	TGTGCCAGCAGAACAGGGGGCGGGTATGGCTACACCTTC	CASRTGGGYGYTF
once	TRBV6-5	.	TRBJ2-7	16	TGTGCCAGCAGTTACCTTCCCCAGGCCGGGACCTACGAGCAGTACTTC	CASSYLPQAGTYEQYF
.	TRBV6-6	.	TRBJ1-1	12	TGTGCCAGCAGTTACTGGTCCTCTGAAGCTTTCTTT	CASSYWSSEAFF
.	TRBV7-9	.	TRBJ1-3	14	TGTGCCAGCAGCTTAAGCTACTCTGGAAACACCATATATTTT	CASSLSYSGNTIYF
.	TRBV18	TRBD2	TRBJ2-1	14	TGTGCCAGCTCACCTATAACTAGCGTGAATGAGCAGTTCTTC	CASSPITSVNEQFF
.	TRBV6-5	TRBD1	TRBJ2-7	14	TGTGCCAGCAAACCACAGGGGGGAGACTACGAGCAGTACTTC	CASKPQGGDYEQYF
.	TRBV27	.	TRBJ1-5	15	TGTGCCAGCAGTTTATTGGGCCATAGCAATCAGCCCCAGCATTTT	CASSLLGHSNQPQHF
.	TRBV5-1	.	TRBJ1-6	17	TGCGCCAGCAGCTTAGGAGAACTTTCATTCTTCAATTCACCCCTCCACTTT	CASSLGELSFFNSPLHF
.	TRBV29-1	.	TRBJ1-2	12	TGCAGCGTCGACGACGCGAACTGGGGCTACACCTTC	CSVDDANWGYTF
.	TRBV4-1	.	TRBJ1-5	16	TGCGCCAGCAGCCACGGGGGGGGGAATAGCAATCAGCCCCAGCATTTT	CASSHGGGNSNQPQHF
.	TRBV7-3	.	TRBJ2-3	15	TGTGCCAGCAGCCTTAAACAGGGCGGCACAGATACGCAGTATTTT	CASSLKQGGTDTQYF
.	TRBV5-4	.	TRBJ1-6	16	TGTGCCAGCACCTCGGAAGGACGGGCGCGAGATTCACCCCTCCACTTT	CASTSEGRARDSPLHF
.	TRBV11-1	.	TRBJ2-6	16	TGTGCCAGCAGCTTATTGTCGGGGGTCGGGGCCAACGTCCTGACTTTC	CASSLLSGVGANVLTF
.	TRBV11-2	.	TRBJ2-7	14	TGTGCCAGCAGCTTAGGCAGGGCCCCCTACGAGCAGTACTTC	CASSLGRAPYEQYF
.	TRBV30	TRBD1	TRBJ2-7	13	TGTGCCTGGAGTGGGGACAGGGGGTTCGAGCAGTACTTC	CAWSGDRGFEQYF
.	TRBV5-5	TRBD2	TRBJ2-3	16	TGTGCCAGCAGCTTTTTGCTAGCGGGGGGAACAGATACGCAGTATTTT	CASSFLLAGGTDTQYF
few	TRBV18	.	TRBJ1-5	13	TGTGCCAGCTCACCACCGGGCGGTCAGCCCCAGCATTTT	CASSPPGGQPQHF
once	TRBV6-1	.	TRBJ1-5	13	TGTGCCAGCAGTGAAGTCAGGGATCAGCCCCAGCATTTT	CASSEVRDQPQHF
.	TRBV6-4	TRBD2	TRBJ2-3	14	TGTGCCAGCAGTGACGAAGCTAGCGGGGGGTCGCAGTATTTT	CASSDEASGGSQYF
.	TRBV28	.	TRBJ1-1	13	TGTGCCAGCAGGGGACTTGGGGGGACTGAAGCTTTCTTT	CASRGLGGTEAFF
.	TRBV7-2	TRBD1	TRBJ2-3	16	TGTGCCAGCAGCTTCCCGGGACAGGCCTACACAGATACGCAGTATTTT	CASSFPGQAYTDTQYF